This TCR beta chain was found in a study of cytomegalovirus exposure and HLA in healthy donors. Findings and limits, study-wide: Sequencing artifact likely explains a cluster of highly shared sequence variants. Cytomegalovirus status, reportedly, was diagnosed with high specificity and sensitivity by the classifier.

As for this clone: Its specificity is not known.

This PCR relied on a set of 60 Vbeta primers and 13 Jbeta primers. Sequenced by immunoSEQ multiplex PCR; TCRdb stores in-frame clones only, minus some. This sample has roughly 120,000 clones; 80% to 85% occur once, and the top ten carry 2.5% to 3%. This TCR derives from a woman aged 55 to 70 in good health and CMV-seropositive. The sequenced sample consisted of PBMCs.

CDR3 DNA sequence: TGTGCCAGCAGTTTACAGGGATCTAACTATGGCTACACCTTC. This sequence encodes CASSLQGSNYGYTF. The J gene is TRBJ1-2, the V gene TRBV6-1; weak D call: TRBD1 (6 bases). V was trimmed by 5 bases and J by 0 bases, leaving 10 bases between them. There are 14 residues in the CDR3. Germline V gene sequence: CDR1 MNHNS, CDR2 SASEGT.